The following is a T cell receptor beta chain sequence with its context. This record belongs to a study of blood T cell repertoires in COVID-19. Overall study context: Sites across the United States, Italy and Spain contributed samples from acute and convalescent COVID-19.

The table came from immunoSEQ multiplex PCR; TCRdb's copy has only in-frame clones and leaves some out. The sample includes 150,000 to 200,000 clones, around 80% of them seen just once. Germline V lookup: CDR1 SGHNT, CDR2 YENEEA. The CDR3 totals 16 residues. The V gene end was trimmed by 5 bases and the J gene end by 0 bases; junction bases not matched to a gene: 6. This receptor was taken from a man over 45 who had recovered from COVID-19. Sequenced material: peripheral blood. This chain connects TRBV11-3 to TRBJ2-5; TRBD2 matches 10 bases. In DNA, the CDR3 is TGTGCCAGCAGCCGAGGACTAGCGGACAACCAAGAGACCCAGTACTTC. Translating gives CASSRGLADNQETQYF.